This T cell receptor beta chain stems from a study of spatial heterogeneity in lung cancer. Time point specified: blood at routine non-recurrence follow-up after resection. Germline values: CDR1 MNHEY, CDR2 SMNVEV (reference sequence). The ends lost 1 base at V and 9 bases at J; junction bases unmatched: 8. The CDR3 is 17 amino acids. A single record per CDR3 protein comes from TCRdb applying MiXCR to the 5' RACE reads. Among approximately 70,000 distinct CDR3 sequences listed, nearly 9% were seen once. This clonotype came up many times. The specimen was PBMCs, collected at follow-up. The source of this sequence is a female donor with early-stage non-small cell lung cancer. The chain employs TRBV27 and TRBJ2-1; 14 bases map to TRBD2. DNA for the CDR3: TGTGCCAGCAGTTTATTTCCCGGGACTAGCGGGAGTATTGAGCAGTTCTTC. Residues: CASSLFPGTSGSIEQFF.